Below are 16 T cell receptor beta chains sequenced from a single sample in a study of blood T cell repertoires in COVID-19 (TCRdb year 2020). Library preparation used the immunoSEQ multiplex PCR assay. TCRdb holds this immuneACCESS table with in-frame rearrangements only. Some clones are missing; in checked studies, unresolved V genes explain under half, and the rest has no known cause. For this sample there are 150,000 to 200,000 clones; 75% to 85% appear just once. Roughly 12% of the sample rests with the top ten. Sequenced input: peripheral blood. Every receptor here comes from an elderly woman with COVID-19, enrolled during active disease.

The chain joins TRBV5-1 to TRBJ2-7; 8 bases are a match to TRBD1. CDR1 and CDR2 from the germline V gene are SGHRS and YFSETQ. The CDR3 length is 16 residues. Trimming at V came to 5 bases and at J to 5 bases, leaving 15 bases not matched to a gene. CDR3 in amino acids: CASREAGGAGIHEQYF. The DNA of the CDR3 is TGCGCCAGCAGAGAGGCAGGGGGCGCGGGGATTCACGAGCAGTACTTC.

The rearrangement links TRBV5-4 to TRBJ2-5; 11 bases match TRBD2. The V and J ends lost 1 base and 3 bases, in that order; junction bases with no gene match: 2. CDR3 length equals 15 residues. Germline V gene data show CDR1 as SGHNT and CDR2 as YYREEE (reference sequence). The CDR3 coding sequence is TGTGCCAGCAGCTTGACTAGCGGGAGTGAAGAGACCCAGTACTTC. This sequence encodes CASSLTSGSEETQYF.

The gene calls are TRBV19 and TRBJ2-5; D is perhaps TRBD1 (6 bases). The germline V gene has CDR1 LNHDA and CDR2 SQIVND (reference sequence). Trimming stripped 7 bases from V and 1 base from J, with 16 bases between. The CDR3 is 15 amino acids. The CDR3 DNA follows: TGTGCCAGTACCGACACGACAGGTCCCCAAGAGACCCAGTACTTC. This codes for CASTDTTGPQETQYF. Full variable domain (rest looked up from reference TRBV19 and TRBJ2-5): DGGITQSPKYLFRKEGQNVTLSCEQNLNHDAMYWYRQDPGQGLRLIYYSQIVNDFQKGDIAEGYSVSREKKESFPLTVTSAQKNPTAFYLCASTDTTGPQETQYFGPGTRLLVL.

The CDR3 sequence is CASSSTSLQGSAGYTF. The CDR3 nucleotides read TGCGCCAGCAGCTCCACCTCGTTACAGGGCTCGGCTGGCTACACCTTC. The V call is TRBV5-1, the J call TRBJ1-2; perhaps TRBD1 as D (6 bases). The CDR3 is made up of 16 amino acids. V was shortened by 3 bases and J by 7 bases, with 22 bases between the two germline ends. Germline CDR1 reads SGHRS; CDR2 reads YFSETQ.

The chain has TRBV10-3 and TRBJ2-7; 9 nucleotides align to TRBD2. CDR1 is ENHRY and CDR2 is SYGVKD in the germline V gene. CDR3 length: 13 residues. After removal of 6 bases from V and 3 bases from J, the junction contained 3 bases not matched to a gene. The CDR3 reads CAISLAGDYEQYF. The CDR3 DNA follows: TGTGCCATCAGCTTAGCGGGGGACTACGAGCAGTACTTC.

The rearrangement links TRBV28 to TRBJ1-5; perhaps TRBD1 as D (5 bases). CDR1 and CDR2 (germline): MDHEN, SYDVKM. Trimming stripped 7 bases from V and 0 bases from J, with 16 bases between. CDR3 length equals 16 residues. The chain's CDR3 is CASNKWQGNSNQPQHF. The CDR3 nucleotides read TGTGCCAGCAACAAGTGGCAGGGCAATAGCAATCAGCCCCAGCATTTT.

The rearrangement uses TRBV4-2 and TRBJ2-2; possible D gene TRBD1, 6 bases. Per the germline V gene, CDR1 is LGHNA and CDR2 is YNFKEQ. The V and J ends lost 0 bases and 1 base respectively, with 6 bases between them. The CDR3 covers 15 residues. CDR3 loop: CASSQEGQNTGELFF. DNA of the CDR3: TGTGCCAGCAGCCAAGAGGGACAGAACACCGGGGAGCTGTTTTTT.

On this clone: A read error may account for a junction end that differs from germline. V is TRBV7-2 and J is TRBJ2-5; 13 bases line up with TRBD2. The CDR3 is made up of 17 amino acids. CDR1 and CDR2 (germline): SGHTA, FQGNSA. Here the CDR3 reads CAGSFRTSGGAKETQYF. CDR3 DNA: TGTGCCGGCAGCTTCCGAACTAGCGGGGGGGCGAAAGAGACCCAGTACTTC.

The chain uses TRBV7-9 and TRBJ2-1; D may be TRBD2 (5 bases). The CDR3 contains 14 residues. Germline V CDR1 and CDR2: SEHNR, FQNEAQ (reference sequence). V lost 4 bases to trimming and J lost 9 bases, with 16 bases between them. CDR3 in amino acids: CASSSFVRAGEQFF. The CDR3 DNA follows: TGTGCCAGCAGCTCCTTTGTGAGGGCTGGTGAGCAGTTCTTC.

The chain has TRBV28 and TRBJ1-2; TRBD1 aligns across 7 bases. Germline V gene data show CDR1 as MDHEN and CDR2 as SYDVKM. V shed 3 bases and J 5 bases; nucleotides not matched to a gene: 9. CDR3 size: 15 residues. CDR3 sequence: CASSFQTGTEYGYTF. The CDR3 coding sequence is TGTGCCAGCAGTTTCCAGACCGGGACAGAGTATGGCTACACCTTC.

In nucleotides, the CDR3 is TGTGCCAGCTCGGGCAGAGTGAGCACAGATACGCAGTATTTT. Protein product: CASSGRVSTDTQYF. V is TRBV18 and J is TRBJ2-3; D call uncertain. Germline V CDR1 and CDR2: KGHSH, LQKENI. Between the trimmed V and J ends, which lost 6 bases and 0 bases, there was a span of 10 bases. This CDR3 region has 14 residues. Filled out from reference TRBV18 and TRBJ2-3, the complete variable domain reads NAGVMQNPRHLVRRRGQEARLRCSPMKGHSHVYWYRQLPEEGLKFMVYLQKENIIDESGMPKERFSAEFPKEGPSILRIQQVVRGDSAAYFCASSGRVSTDTQYFGPGTRLTVL.

This chain uses TRBV27 with TRBJ1-2; maybe TRBD1 (6 bases). Trimming cost V 3 bases and J 5 bases, with 16 bases left between them. The CDR3 runs to 15 residues. Germline loops: CDR1 MNHEY, CDR2 SMNVEV (reference sequence). CDR3 protein: CASSFRGGRGYGYTF. CDR3 bases: TGTGCCAGCAGTTTTCGCGGGGGCCGGGGATATGGCTACACCTTC.

The chain uses TRBV3-1 (or the pseudogene TRBV3-2) and TRBJ2-2, with D possibly TRBD2 on 6 matching bases. V was cut by 4 bases and J by 6 bases, with 9 bases left in between. The CDR3 has 13 amino acids. CDR1 is LGHDT, CDR2 YNNKEL, per germline (reference sequence). The CDR3 protein is CASSRRESGELFF. As DNA, the CDR3 is TGTGCCAGCAGCCGGAGGGAATCCGGGGAGCTGTTTTTT.

The V call is TRBV19, the J call TRBJ1-1; 7 positions agree with TRBD1. The CDR3 runs to 13 residues. Losses at the gene ends were 7 bases for V and 5 bases for J; bases not matched to a gene: 7. Germline V gene lookup returns CDR1 LNHDA and CDR2 SQIVND (reference sequence). In DNA form, the CDR3 reads TGTGCCAGTACTCTACAGGGGAGGACTGAAGCTTTCTTT. Amino acid sequence: CASTLQGRTEAFF.

This sequence joins TRBV5-1 and TRBJ2-7; 11 positions agree with TRBD1. CDR3 size: 16 residues. Germline values: CDR1 SGHRS, CDR2 YFSETQ. J lost 6 bases, V lost 3 bases, and 11 bases had no gene match. CDR3 region: CASSWTGGQGSLEQYF. The CDR3 DNA reads TGCGCCAGCAGCTGGACAGGGGGCCAGGGGAGTCTCGAGCAGTACTTC. Looking up the rest from reference TRBV5-1 and TRBJ2-7 gives the full variable domain: KAGVTQTPRYLIKTRGQQVTLSCSPISGHRSVSWYQQTPGQGLQFLFEYFSETQRNKGNFPGRFSGRQFSNSRSEMNVSTLELGDSALYLCASSWTGGQGSLEQYFGPGTRLTVT.

This chain joins TRBV7-9 and TRBJ2-1; 9 bases fit TRBD2. There are 15 residues in the CDR3. Germline values: CDR1 SEHNR, CDR2 FQNEAQ (reference sequence). The junction had 5 bases not matched to a gene; V was cut back by 8 bases and J by 0 bases. In DNA form, the CDR3 reads TGTGCCAGCGCGGGGGGGTCACTCTCCTACAATGAGCAGTTCTTC. It translates to CASAGGSLSYNEQFF.